This TCR beta chain was sequenced in a study of shared clonotypes between healthy human individuals. As for the study in general: Contributing individuals were two females and a few males aged 18 to 49.

The CDR3 loop spans 13 amino acids. The V gene's germline CDR1 is SQVTM and CDR2 ANQGSEA. J gave up 6 bases and V 4 bases, and 6 bases lay outside the gene matches. Donors included only healthy HIV-negative adults lacking recent acute infections or vaccinations. Researchers divided each subset's genomic DNA evenly across several immunoSEQ plates. The data were produced by immunoSEQ multiplex PCR, yet TCRdb's version contains in-frame clones alone and is incomplete. The sample yields approximately 460,000 clones, roughly 80% seen once. The sequencing input was PBMCs. This receptor was obtained from a middle-aged woman in good health. Some clones in this sample may be carry-over from other donors' samples. J is TRBJ1-2 and V is TRBV29-1; 9 positions match TRBD1. CDR3 loop: CSVGGQGWDGYTF. The CDR3 DNA reads TGCAGCGTTGGTGGACAGGGGTGGGATGGCTACACCTTC.